These T cell receptor beta chains were read from a single sample in a study of shared clonotypes between healthy human individuals. Using immunoSEQ multiplex PCR, the repertoire was profiled, and TCRdb retains in-frame clones only, with some absent. The sample consists of more than 2 million clones, over 85% of them appearing once. Sequencing was performed on naive CD4+ T cells sorted from blood. These receptor sequences come from a man aged 18-30 years in good health. CDR3s include the opening cysteine and the closing phenylalanine or tryptophan. The D gene is left open where the match is weak. Not every row has a clone size; where given, it reads once, few, many or a size class.

>TRBV5-4|.|TRBJ2-7|.
TGTGCCAGCAGCCCCTCGGCAGCTCCACCCTTACTATACGAGCAGTACTTC
CASSPSAAPPLLYEQYF
>TRBV6-5|.|TRBJ2-3|.
TGTGCCAGCAGTCGCGCAGGCACAGATACGCAGTATTTT
CASSRAGTDTQYF
>TRBV2|.|TRBJ2-7|.
TGTGCCAGCATGCAGGAATCCTACGAGCAGTACTTC
CASMQESYEQYF
>TRBV6-6|.|TRBJ1-4|.
TGTGCCAGCAGTTACTCATACACCTCGGGCGGTGAAAAACTGTTTTTT
CASSYSYTSGGEKLFF
>TRBV21-1|.|TRBJ2-7|.
TGTGCCAGCAGCATGACAGGGAACTCCTACGAGCAGTACTTC
CASSMTGNSYEQYF
>TRBV10-3|TRBD1|TRBJ1-6|.
TGTGCCATCAGTGGGGACAGGTATAATTCACCCCTCCACTTT
CAISGDRYNSPLHF
>TRBV30|.|TRBJ1-2|.
TGTGCCTGGAGTGTGGGCGGGGGCTACACCTTC
CAWSVGGGYTF
>TRBV6-6|.|TRBJ2-2|.
TGTGCCAGCAGTTATCGAGTCACCGGGGAGCTGTTTTTT
CASSYRVTGELFF
>TRBV5-4|TRBD1|TRBJ1-2|.
TGTGCCAGCAGCACCCGGACAGGGGCCTATGGCTACACCTTC
CASSTRTGAYGYTF
>TRBV9|.|TRBJ2-7|.
TGTGCCAGCAGCGGTGGTGCGGGGATCGGGAGTTACGAGCAGTACTTC
CASSGGAGIGSYEQYF
>TRBV5-1|TRBD2|TRBJ2-3|.
TGCGCCAGCAGCCCACCGGGACTAGCGGGGAGCACAGATACGCAGTATTTT
CASSPPGLAGSTDTQYF
>TRBV30|.|TRBJ1-2|.
TGTGCCTGGAGTGCAACAGGGTATGGCTACACCTTC
CAWSATGYGYTF
>TRBV5-1|.|TRBJ2-5|.
TGCGCCAGCCTTCCGGGGGGCGGCCACCAAGAGACCCAGTACTTC
CASLPGGGHQETQYF
>TRBV9|.|TRBJ1-1|.
TGTGCCAGCAGCGTAGGGGCGTCTGGGTTCACTGAAGCTTTCTTT
CASSVGASGFTEAFF
>TRBV30|.|TRBJ2-1|.
TGTGCCTGGTCCCCTAGGGCGGTTAACAATGAGCAGTTCTTC
CAWSPRAVNNEQFF
>TRBV5-1|TRBD1|TRBJ1-4|.
TGCGCCAGCAGGGGACAGGGGGCGGAAAAACTGTTTTTT
CASRGQGAEKLFF
>TRBV6-5|.|TRBJ1-3|few
TGTGCCAGCAGTTCGAACTCTGGAAACACCATATATTTT
CASSSNSGNTIYF
>TRBV28|TRBD1|TRBJ2-7|.
TGTGCCAGCACCCCTACCCGGGACAGCTACGAGCAGTACTTC
CASTPTRDSYEQYF
>TRBV7-9|.|TRBJ2-2|.
TGTGCCAGCAGCTTAGGGGCAGGGACCACCGGGGAGCTGTTTTTT
CASSLGAGTTGELFF
>TRBV15|TRBD1|TRBJ2-4|once
TGTGCCACCAGCAGCGACAGGGTAGAACTAGCCAAAAACATTCAGTACTTC
CATSSDRVELAKNIQYF
>TRBV2|TRBD1|TRBJ1-2|.
TGTGCCAGCGGCGGGGGAGGGGGCTTTAACTATGGCTACACCTTC
CASGGGGGFNYGYTF
>TRBV6-1|.|TRBJ2-7|.
TGTGCCAGCAGTGTGGGGGCTCTCGAGCAGTACTTC
CASSVGALEQYF
>TRBV6-1|TRBD2|TRBJ2-7|.
TGTGCCAGCAGTACTAGCGGGAGGGGCTACGAGCAGTACTTC
CASSTSGRGYEQYF
>TRBV12-1|.|TRBJ2-7|once
TGTGCCAGCAGCTTTGATACTACCCCCAAAGGGACCACTCGCATGGCCCAATCCTACGAGCAGTACTTC
CASSFDTTPKGTTRMAQSYEQYF
>TRBV11-3|.|TRBJ2-3|once
TGTGCCAGCAGCCACGGACGAAGCACAGATACGCAGTATTTT
CASSHGRSTDTQYF
>TRBV2|.|TRBJ2-5|.
TGTGCCAGCAGTGGGTGGGTGGGGGAGACCCAGTACTTC
CASSGWVGETQYF
>TRBV7-2|TRBD1|TRBJ1-2|.
TGTGCCAGCAGCTCCCAGGGGGACAGTTCCTATGGCTACACCTTC
CASSSQGDSSYGYTF
>TRBV7-9|TRBD2|TRBJ2-3|.
TGTGCCAGCAGCTTGTTAGCGGGAGGGCCAGATACGCAGTATTTT
CASSLLAGGPDTQYF
>TRBV6-6|.|TRBJ1-5|.
TGTGCCAGCAGTTCGACTCCGGTGGAGCCCCAGCATTTT
CASSSTPVEPQHF
>TRBV10-3|.|TRBJ1-5|few
TGTGCCATCAGGGATAGCAATCAGCCCCAGCATTTT
CAIRDSNQPQHF
>TRBV7-9|.|TRBJ1-3|.
TGTGCCAGCAGCCAAACGCCGGCGGGGGGAACTGGAAACACCATATATTTT
CASSQTPAGGTGNTIYF
>TRBV28|TRBD1|TRBJ1-5|.
TGTGCCAGCAGCCAAAGACAGGGATGGCAGCCCCAGCATTTT
CASSQRQGWQPQHF
>TRBV13|.|TRBJ2-3|.
TGTGCCAGCAGCTTAGGCCGGACGGGGGGCGATACGCAGTATTTT
CASSLGRTGGDTQYF
>TRBV9|.|TRBJ2-5|.
TGTGCCAGCAGCACCCGAAGGGAGCAAGAGACCCAGTACTTC
CASSTRREQETQYF
>TRBV6-5|TRBD1|TRBJ1-2|once
TGTGCCAGCAGTCCGGGACAGGGGTCTAACTATGGCTACACCTTC
CASSPGQGSNYGYTF
>TRBV28|.|TRBJ2-6|.
TGTGCCAGCAGTGAAGGGTGGCTTGGGGCCAACGTCCTGACTTTC
CASSEGWLGANVLTF
>TRBV9|.|TRBJ2-2|.
TGTGCCAGCAGCGTAGATACAGGATCGATTAACACCGGGGAGCTGTTTTTT
CASSVDTGSINTGELFF
>TRBV7-9|.|TRBJ1-3|.
TGTGCCAGCAGCTTAGTTGTCGCCCTGGTGGGAAACACCATATATTTT
CASSLVVALVGNTIYF
>TRBV25-1|.|TRBJ1-4|.
TGTGCCAGCAGTGACCCCATCCAGGGTCGAAAACTGTTTTTT
CASSDPIQGRKLFF
>TRBV6-5|.|TRBJ1-6|.
TGTGCCAGCAGACCCAAGGGGGGGAATTCACCCCTCCACTTT
CASRPKGGNSPLHF
>TRBV30|TRBD1|TRBJ1-1|.
TGTGCCTGGAGTGTACCCGACAGGGGATGGGTCACTGAAGCTTTCTTT
CAWSVPDRGWVTEAFF
>TRBV18|.|TRBJ2-2|.
TGTGCCAGCTCACCATACGGTGCCGGGGAGCTGTTTTTT
CASSPYGAGELFF
>TRBV10-1|TRBD1|TRBJ2-2|.
TGCGCCAGCAGCAACAGGGGGGCCGGGGAGCTGTTTTTT
CASSNRGAGELFF